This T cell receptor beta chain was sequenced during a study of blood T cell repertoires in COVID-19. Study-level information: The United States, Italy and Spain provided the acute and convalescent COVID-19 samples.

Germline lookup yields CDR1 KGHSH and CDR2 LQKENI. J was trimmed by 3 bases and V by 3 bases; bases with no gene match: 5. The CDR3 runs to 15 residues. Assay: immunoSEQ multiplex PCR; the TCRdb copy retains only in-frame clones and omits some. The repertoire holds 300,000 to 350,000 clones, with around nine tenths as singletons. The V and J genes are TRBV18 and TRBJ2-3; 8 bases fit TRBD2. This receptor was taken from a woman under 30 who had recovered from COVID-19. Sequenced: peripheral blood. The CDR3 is CASSPSGGRTDTQYF. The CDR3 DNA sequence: TGTGCCAGCTCACCGTCCGGCGGGAGGACAGATACGCAGTATTTT.